The 12 T cell receptor beta chains below were found in one sample sequenced in a study of T-cell reconstitution after alpha-beta-depleted transplantation in children. A TCRbeta library incorporating unique molecular identifiers was prepared. TCRdb analysed the PCR reads with MiXCR anew, one entry per CDR3 protein. The table has about 340,000 distinct CDR3 sequences, under 20% seen once. This specimen consisted of PBMCs, mostly from graft donor cells, obtained 360 days after TCRalphabeta/CD19-depleted stem cell transplant. The receptors were sampled from a male patient aged 2-9 years who had a stem cell transplant for acute lymphoblastic leukemia, so the T cells may come from the graft donor.

This clonotype occurred a few times. The V call is TRBV11-2, the J call TRBJ2-7, with TRBD2 as a possible D gene (6 bases). Germline lookup yields CDR1 SGHAT and CDR2 FQNNGV. This CDR3 has 15 residues. The ends were cut back, 0 bases at V and 4 bases at J, with 13 bases in the middle. CDR3 in DNA: TGTGCCAGCAGCTTAGAGCCGGGACTTCGATACGAGCAGTACTTC. Protein product: CASSLEPGLRYEQYF.

Many counts were recorded for this clonotype. The chain carries TRBV5-1 and TRBJ2-5; 8 bases align to TRBD1. V shed 2 bases, J shed 7 bases, and the junction held 7 bases outside the gene matches. This CDR3 spans 14 amino acids. CDR1 and CDR2 (germline): SGHRS, YFSETQ. The CDR3 coding sequence is TGCGCCAGCAGCTTCCAGGGGGCGCGAGTGACCCAGTACTTC. It codes for CASSFQGARVTQYF.

This sequence joins TRBV7-2 and TRBJ2-7; D remains ambiguous. Trimming left V 0 bases short and J 2 bases short, with 11 bases between. CDR1 and CDR2 from the germline V gene are SGHTA and FQGNSA. The CDR3 extends over 15 amino acids. Written as DNA, the CDR3 is TGTGCCAGCAGCTTAGCCCCCGGAAGGGCCTACGAGCAGTACTTC. Translated, it gives CASSLAPGRAYEQYF.

This clonotype has only a few counts. The chain recombines TRBV18 with TRBJ2-3; TRBD2 matches at 9 bases. Germline loops: CDR1 KGHSH, CDR2 LQKENI. Losses at the gene ends were 2 bases for V and 5 bases for J; bases not matched to a gene: 8. The CDR3 covers 16 residues. Written as DNA, the CDR3 is TGTGCCAGCTCACCAGAAAGTAGCGGGAGAGGAGATACGCAGTATTTT. Its translation: CASSPESSGRGDTQYF.

CDR3 nucleotide sequence: TGTGCCAGCACCTGGGACCTGCGCTACGAGCAGTACTTC. It codes for CASTWDLRYEQYF. This sequence joins TRBV12-3 or TRBV12-4 and TRBJ2-7, with D possibly being TRBD1 or TRBD2 (5 bases each). Trimming shortened V by 7 bases and J by 3 bases, and 13 bases separated the two germline ends. The length of the CDR3 is 13 residues.

At least ten counts were recorded for this clonotype. The V call is TRBV24-1, the J call TRBJ1-4; 7 positions match TRBD1. V shed 12 bases and J 6 bases; nucleotides not matched to a gene: 12. This CDR3 contains 14 residues. Germline assignment: CDR1 KGHDR and CDR2 SFDVKD. Here the CDR3 DNA reads TGTGCCCCGTATGCAGGGGGAACGGATGAAAAACTGTTTTTT. It translates to CAPYAGGTDEKLFF.

This clonotype was recorded a few times. V gene TRBV13 combines with J gene TRBJ2-3; no reliable D call. The CDR3 contains 16 residues. CDR1 and CDR2 (germline): PRHDT, FYEKMQ (reference sequence). The V end lost 1 base, the J end lost 5 bases, and 16 bases lay between the germline ends. CDR3 region: CASSLDLASAGDTQYF. The CDR3 nucleotides are TGTGCCAGCAGCTTAGATTTAGCAAGTGCAGGAGATACGCAGTATTTT.

This clonotype has a handful of counts. The chain combines TRBV21-1 with TRBJ2-7; whether TRBD1, the table's D call, matches the DNA was not checked. TRBV21-1 represents a pseudogene. The CDR3 runs 18 residues. CDR3: CASSKEGETGPLSYEQYF. CDR3 nucleotide sequence: TGTGCCAGCAGCAAAGAGGGGGAGACAGGTCCCTTAAGCTACGAGCAGTACTTC.

This clonotype has a handful of counts. The genes are TRBV18 and TRBJ1-4; D possibly corresponds to TRBD1 (5 bases). V lost 2 bases and J 6 bases, leaving 7 bases between the germline ends. CDR3 size: 13 residues. CDR1 is KGHSH, CDR2 LQKENI, per germline. The DNA of the CDR3 is TGTGCCAGCTCACCAGGGGCCGATGAAAAACTGTTTTTT. Translation gives CASSPGADEKLFF. The whole variable domain, remainder taken from reference TRBV18 and TRBJ1-4, is NAGVMQNPRHLVRRRGQEARLRCSPMKGHSHVYWYRQLPEEGLKFMVYLQKENIIDESGMPKERFSAEFPKEGPSILRIQQVVRGDSAAYFCASSPGADEKLFFGSGTQLSVL.

This clonotype was counted between two and nine times. In DNA form, the CDR3 reads TGCAGCGTTGGACTTGTCTACGAGCAGTACTTC. As protein: CSVGLVYEQYF. The chain recombines TRBV29-1 with TRBJ2-7, with D hard to call. The germline gives CDR1 SQVTM, CDR2 ANQGSEA. The V end lost 4 bases, the J end lost 3 bases, and 7 bases lay between the germline ends. The CDR3 runs to 11 residues.

This clonotype was counted ten times or more. The chain employs TRBV12-3 or TRBV12-4 and TRBJ2-2, with a tentative D call TRBD2 (6 bases). Deletions cut 6 bases from V and 0 bases from J, with 11 bases between. The CDR3 length is 15 residues. This CDR3 is CASRPGLTNTGELFF. The CDR3 nucleotides read TGTGCCAGCAGACCGGGACTGACGAACACCGGGGAGCTGTTTTTT.

This clonotype was recorded many times. The chain has TRBV28 and TRBJ2-7; no firm D call. The V end lost 3 bases, the J end lost 0 bases, and 15 bases lay between the germline ends. Germline V lookup: CDR1 MDHEN, CDR2 SYDVKM. The CDR3 is 16 residues long. The CDR3 DNA reads as TGTGCCAGCAGTTTTTCCCGGCAGACAACCTCCTACGAGCAGTACTTC. Amino acid sequence: CASSFSRQTTSYEQYF.